This T cell receptor (beta chain) was sequenced in a study of cytomegalovirus exposure and HLA in healthy donors. At the level of the study: Across 300 to 400 genotyped donors, about 80% landed in the Caucasian-associated ancestry cluster. Notes on the study in general: The records held CMV serostatus as the only immune exposure information.

Of note for this clone: The antigen is undetermined.

Healthy bone marrow donors made up the donors. The study ran its PCR with 60 Vbeta and 13 Jbeta primers. Sequencing was performed with immunoSEQ multiplex PCR; in TCRdb, only in-frame clones are kept and a portion is missing. The sample table includes approximately 120,000 clones. The V end lost 6 bases, the J end lost 9 bases, and 17 bases lay between the germline ends. The CDR3 totals 13 residues. Germline V lookup: CDR1 MDHEN, CDR2 SYDVKM. V is TRBV28 and J is TRBJ1-2; D uncertain. This sequence originates from a woman aged 60-75 years in good health and CMV-seronegative. The sample was PBMCs. CDR3 protein: CASSSPLVHSYTF. The DNA of the CDR3 is TGTGCCAGCAGCTCCCCCCTGGTCCACAGCTACACCTTC.